This record concerns one T cell receptor (beta chain) sequence. This clone was counted a single time. The antigen it binds to is not known. Within one base of it there is no much larger clone, and no base qualities were kept. At the junction V is shortened by 0 bases and J by 10 bases, with 21 bases in between. Taken from the germline V gene, the CDR1 and CDR2 loops are MNHNS and SASEGT. Including cysteine and phenylalanine, the CDR3 has 16 amino acids. Only the CDR3 part of the read is kept: 48 bases, read in frame from the first base. Using the deep immunoSEQ assay, multiplex PCR amplified TCR CDR3 regions from genomic DNA. Genomic DNA extracted from each cell subset was distributed evenly over all wells of several immunoSEQ 96-well plates, and each plate served as one replicate. Each replicate PCR for sorted subsets received approximately 200 ng genomic DNA, equal to about 30,000 T cell genomes. Purified libraries were quantified with a Qubit 3.0 fluorometer, sized on a Bioanalyzer 2100, and re-quantified with the KAPA Library Quantification kit. A separate single-read 150-cycle Illumina NextSeq 550 flow cell was used to sequence each immunoSEQ 96-well plate. Per the original workflow: Because only junctional sequences without quality scores were contained in the immunoSEQ output, filtering matching that applied to full-length reads could not be performed. To assign V/J genes and CDR3, sequences were annotated against IMGT germline references using PyIR, a Python wrapper for IgBLAST v1.9. Reads were removed for weak V/J assignments (E-value above 1e-6), missing CDR3, stop codons, out-of-frame junctions, or ambiguous translated residues. V3J clonotypes were defined as sequences sharing an identical inferred V gene, J gene, and CDR3 amino acid sequence. To compute the percentage overlap between repertoires, the number of shared unique clonotypes was divided by the size of the smaller repertoire. RTK rarefaction, the Chao1 estimator, and Recon v2.1 estimates of unobserved clonotypes were used to assess repertoire richness. Generation probabilities were computed with OLGA for all TCRbeta clonotypes obtained by the gDNA method from several donors. TCRdb limited this immuneACCESS table to in-frame rearrangements with V and J called. A share of clones is missing; checked studies link under half to unresolved V genes, and the rest is unexplained. The D gene and trimming were derived from the DNA, and the V and J assignments and clone size from that table. This sample comprises about 2 million clones, 90% to 95% of them detected only once. The ten largest clones represent 0.1% to 0.15% of the sample.

The record originates from a study of shared clonotypes between healthy human individuals (dated by TCRdb to 2018 to 2020). With regard to the full study: A couple of women and a few men aged 18 to 49 years were included in the cohort. For each donor, CD4 naive and CD4 memory were each run on three plates, CD8 naive on two plates, and CD8 memory on one plate. To estimate repertoire size and how much clonotype sharing occurs between individuals, the study deeply sequenced the blood TCR repertoires of roughly 5 healthy adults. To increase sequencing depth and limit assay-specific biases, TCR repertoire library preparation and sequencing were carried out by different laboratories using diverse techniques. Per donor, leukapheresis produced somewhere between about 0.85 and 8.9 billion PBMCs. Overall results and qualifications from the work: Sampling was restricted to blood, and TCR repertoires in tissue are likely to differ from TCR repertoires in blood. Larger estimated clonotype richness was generally found for naive subsets than for memory subsets. Clonotypes shared by all four sorted-subset donors showed higher generation probabilities than non-shared clonotypes. Incomplete sequencing was indicated by rarefaction of sorted-subset datasets, despite the large sequencing depth. Pairwise subsampling led to the expectation that sequencing depth would affect the degree of clonotype sharing among donors. Approximately 5% of naive CD4, 3% to 4% of naive CD8, around 2.3% of memory CD4, and approximately 0.39% of memory CD8 clonotypes were shared across a few donors. Because the study included a small number of donors, the genetic and exposure-history diversity represented was limited.

Donors were healthy HIV-negative adults with no recently reported acute infections or vaccinations. All donors were Caucasian adults living in Nashville, Tennessee, USA. Magnetic negative selection was used to enrich CD4+ T cells, after which naive cells were positively selected on CD45RA and the negative fraction became the memory subset. Blood was obtained by leukapheresis, after which PBMCs were separated by Ficoll-Histopaque density gradient centrifugation and cryopreserved in liquid nitrogen vapor phase. Analytical flow cytometry was used to check the purity and quantity of each magnetically sorted T cell population. Genomic DNA was isolated from each sorted fraction and quantified by UV absorbance on a Nanodrop 2000c.

The specimen was naive CD4+ T cells sorted from blood. In light of the paper, this sample's cell subset or site label describes: CD45RA+ positively selected. The source is a man aged 18 to 29 in good health. Recombination joined TRBV6-1 with TRBJ1-2; the D gene is unclear. The base sequence is TGTGCCAGCAGTGAAGCGCTATACCCCGGATACTCAGACTACACCTTC. Its protein reads: CASSEALYPGYSDYTF.